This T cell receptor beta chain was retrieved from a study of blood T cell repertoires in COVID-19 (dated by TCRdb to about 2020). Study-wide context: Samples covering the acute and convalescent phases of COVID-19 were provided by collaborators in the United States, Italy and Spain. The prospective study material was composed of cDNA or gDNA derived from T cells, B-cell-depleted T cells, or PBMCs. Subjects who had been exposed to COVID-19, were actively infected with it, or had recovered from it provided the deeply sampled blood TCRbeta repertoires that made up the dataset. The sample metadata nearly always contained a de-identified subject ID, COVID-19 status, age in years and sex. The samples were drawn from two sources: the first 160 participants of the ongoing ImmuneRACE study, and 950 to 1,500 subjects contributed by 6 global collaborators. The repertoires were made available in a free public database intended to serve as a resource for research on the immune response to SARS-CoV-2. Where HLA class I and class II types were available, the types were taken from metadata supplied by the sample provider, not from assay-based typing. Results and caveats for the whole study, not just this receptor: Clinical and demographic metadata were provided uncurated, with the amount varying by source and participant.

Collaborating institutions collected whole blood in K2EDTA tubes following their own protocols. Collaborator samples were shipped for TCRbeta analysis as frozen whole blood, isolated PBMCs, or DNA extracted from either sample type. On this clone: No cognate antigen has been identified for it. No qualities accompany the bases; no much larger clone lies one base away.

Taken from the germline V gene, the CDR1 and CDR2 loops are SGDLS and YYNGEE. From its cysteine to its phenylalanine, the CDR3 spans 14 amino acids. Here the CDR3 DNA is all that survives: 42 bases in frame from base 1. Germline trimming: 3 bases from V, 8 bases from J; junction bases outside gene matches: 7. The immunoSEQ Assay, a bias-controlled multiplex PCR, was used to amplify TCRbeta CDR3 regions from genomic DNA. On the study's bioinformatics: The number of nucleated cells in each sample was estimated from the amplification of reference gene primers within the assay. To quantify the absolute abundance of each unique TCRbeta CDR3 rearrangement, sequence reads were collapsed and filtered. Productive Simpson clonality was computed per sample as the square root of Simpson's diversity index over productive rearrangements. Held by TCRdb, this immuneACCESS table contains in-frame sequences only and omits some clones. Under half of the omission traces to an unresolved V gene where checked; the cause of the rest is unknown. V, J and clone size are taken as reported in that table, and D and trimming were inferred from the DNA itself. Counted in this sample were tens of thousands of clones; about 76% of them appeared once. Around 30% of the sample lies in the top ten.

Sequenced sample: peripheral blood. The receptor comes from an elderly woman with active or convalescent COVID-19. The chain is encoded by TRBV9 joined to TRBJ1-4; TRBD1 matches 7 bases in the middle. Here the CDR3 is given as CASSGTGRREKLFF. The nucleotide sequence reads TGTGCCAGCAGCGGGACAGGAAGGAGAGAAAAACTGTTTTTT.